The 5 T cell receptor beta chains listed next were all sequenced from one sample in a study of shared clonotypes between healthy human individuals. The assay was immunoSEQ multiplex PCR, and TCRdb's table has in-frame clones only and misses some. The table records about 480,000 clones, roughly 78% of them present only once. The sequenced sample was PBMCs. All receptors derive from a woman aged 35 to 49 in good health. Some clones in this sample may be carry-over from other donors' samples.

The V and J genes are TRBV7-9 and TRBJ2-7, with TRBD2 as a possible D gene (6 bases). The CDR3 contains 14 residues. The germline V gene encodes CDR1 SEHNR and CDR2 FQNEAQ (reference sequence). V was cut by 6 bases and J by 0 bases, with 12 bases left in between. The CDR3 DNA is TGTGCCAGCAGTCACGGACTAAGCTCCTACGAGCAGTACTTC. It yields the protein CASSHGLSSYEQYF.

This chain connects TRBV7-6 to TRBJ1-4; D is possibly TRBD1 (6 bases). CDR1 and CDR2 from the germline V gene are SGHVS and FNYEAQ. The ends were cut back, 0 bases at V and 7 bases at J, with 15 bases in the middle. This CDR3 comprises 16 residues. CDR3 region: CASSLAVTGPTEKLFF. The DNA of the CDR3 is TGTGCCAGCAGCTTAGCAGTGACAGGCCCAACTGAAAAACTGTTTTTT.

In its sample, this clone was seen a few times. The V gene is TRBV27, the J gene TRBJ2-2, with D hard to call. CDR1 is MNHEY and CDR2 is SMNVEV in the germline V gene (reference sequence). The CDR3 extends over 16 amino acids. Deletions cut 3 bases from V and 0 bases from J, with 11 bases between. CDR3 nucleotide sequence: TGTGCCAGCAGTTTCCTTTCGGCCCCGAACACCGGGGAGCTGTTTTTT. Amino acids: CASSFLSAPNTGELFF.

This CDR3 is CASNPTSGRPSEQFF. CDR3 DNA: TGTGCCAGCAATCCGACTAGCGGGAGACCAAGTGAGCAGTTCTTC. This chain links TRBV28 with TRBJ2-1; 12 bases map to TRBD2. Germline lookup yields CDR1 MDHEN and CDR2 SYDVKM. V was clipped by 7 bases and J by 9 bases; unmatched bases: 10. CDR3 size: 15 residues.

The rearrangement joins TRBV11-2 to TRBJ2-3, with D unresolved. Germline CDR1 is SGHAT and CDR2 is FQNNGV. The CDR3 runs 14 residues. V lost 2 bases, J lost 2 bases, and 8 bases lay in between. In DNA form, the CDR3 reads TGTGCCAGCAGCTTATATTCCCTCACAGATACGCAGTATTTT. It specifies CASSLYSLTDTQYF.